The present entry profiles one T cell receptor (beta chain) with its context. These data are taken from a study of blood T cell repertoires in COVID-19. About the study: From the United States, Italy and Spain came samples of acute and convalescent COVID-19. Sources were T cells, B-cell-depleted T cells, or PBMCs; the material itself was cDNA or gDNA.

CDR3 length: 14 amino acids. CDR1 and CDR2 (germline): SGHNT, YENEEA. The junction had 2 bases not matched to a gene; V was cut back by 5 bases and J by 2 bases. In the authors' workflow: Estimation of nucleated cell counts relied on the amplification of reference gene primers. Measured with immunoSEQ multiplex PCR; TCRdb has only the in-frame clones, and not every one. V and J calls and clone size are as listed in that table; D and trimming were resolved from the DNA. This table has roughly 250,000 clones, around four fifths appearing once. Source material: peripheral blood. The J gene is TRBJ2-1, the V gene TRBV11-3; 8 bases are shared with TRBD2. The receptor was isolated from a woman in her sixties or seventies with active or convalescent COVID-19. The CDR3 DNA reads TGTGCCAGCAGCGTACTAGCGGCCTACAATGAGCAGTTCTTC. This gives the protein CASSVLAAYNEQFF. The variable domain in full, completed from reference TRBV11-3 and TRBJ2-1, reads EAGVVQSPRYKIIEKKQPVAFWCNPISGHNTLYWYLQNLGQGPELLIRYENEEAVDDSQLPKDRFSAERLKGVDSTLKIQPAELGDSAVYLCASSVLAAYNEQFFGPGTRLTVL.